This T cell receptor (beta chain) derives from a study of cytomegalovirus exposure and HLA in healthy donors. Germline V CDR1 and CDR2: MNHEY, SVGAGI. With 6 bases removed from V and 11 bases from J, the gap between germline ends came to 19 bases. The CDR3 is 13 residues long. The sample holds many counts of this clone. The PCR employed 60 Vbeta primers together with 13 Jbeta primers. As handled by the study authors: Later analysis identified some 80 million unique TCR beta chains, approximately 10 million shared. The table came from immunoSEQ multiplex PCR; TCRdb's copy has only in-frame clones and leaves some out. The DNA gave D and trimming, while V, J and clone size come from that table. The sample includes 120,000 or so clones, approximately 72% seen only once; the top ten take about 9.1%.

This TCR was sampled from a woman between 45 and 65 years old in good health and CMV-seropositive. What was sequenced was PBMCs. The gene calls are TRBV6-5 and TRBJ1-1; D might be TRBD1 (6 bases). The CDR3 loop reads CASSPFGRGSAFF. CDR3 nucleotide sequence: TGTGCCAGCAGCCCCTTCGGCAGGGGCAGCGCTTTCTTT.